The 17 T cell receptor beta chains given below trace back to one sample, sequenced in a study of blood T cell repertoires in COVID-19. Clones were read by immunoSEQ multiplex PCR, and TCRdb kept only the in-frame ones, dropping some. The sample has about 84,000 clones; roughly 80% are singletons. Sequencing used peripheral blood. These receptors were taken from a woman older than 75 with acute or convalescent COVID-19.

V is TRBV19 and J is TRBJ1-2, with 8 bases aligning to TRBD1. The CDR3 sequence is 14 residues long. The V gene's germline CDR1 is LNHDA and CDR2 SQIVND (reference sequence). V trimming: 1 base; J trimming: 5 bases; junction bases outside the gene matches: 3. The CDR3 region is CASSIVGTGYGYTF. DNA for the CDR3: TGTGCCAGTAGTATAGTTGGGACAGGTTATGGCTACACCTTC.

This sequence joins TRBV7-2 and TRBJ1-4; perhaps TRBD1 as D (5 bases). There are 16 residues in the CDR3. Germline CDR1 SGHTA, CDR2 FQGNSA. The V and J ends lost 1 base and 1 base respectively, with 10 bases between them. The CDR3: CASSLGGQGTNEKLFF. For the CDR3, the DNA is TGTGCCAGCAGCTTAGGGGGTCAGGGAACTAATGAAAAACTGTTTTTT.

The chain uses TRBV28 and TRBJ2-7; 12 bases line up with TRBD2. Germline CDR1 reads MDHEN; CDR2 reads SYDVKM. The CDR3 runs to 14 residues. J lost 2 bases, V lost 5 bases, and 1 base had no gene match. CDR3 nucleotides: TGTGCCAGCAGTAGGACTAGCGGGGCCTACGAGCAGTACTTC. The encoded protein is CASSRTSGAYEQYF.

The rearrangement joins TRBV5-4 to TRBJ1-6; TRBD1 is a possible D gene (6 bases). V dropped 5 bases and J dropped 7 bases, with 16 bases sitting between them. Germline assignment: CDR1 SGHNT and CDR2 YYREEE (reference sequence). The CDR3 has 15 residues. The CDR3 region is CASRIGGVGNSPLHF. The CDR3 nucleotides read TGTGCCAGCAGAATTGGGGGCGTGGGGAATTCACCCCTCCACTTT.

This chain links TRBV7-3 with TRBJ2-7; 7 positions match TRBD2. With V trimmed by 5 bases and J by 7 bases, 5 bases remained unmatched. CDR3 size: 12 residues. Germline V gene lookup returns CDR1 SGHTA and CDR2 FQGTGA. The CDR3 here is CASSPPGGEQYF. DNA for the CDR3: TGTGCCAGCAGCCCTCCCGGGGGGGAGCAGTACTTC. The variable domain in full, with the rest retrieved from reference TRBV7-3 and TRBJ2-7, is GAGVSQTPSNKVTEKGKYVELRCDPISGHTALYWYRQSLGQGPEFLIYFQGTGAADDSGLPNDRFFAVRPEGSVSTLKIQRTERGDSAVYLCASSPPGGEQYFGPGTRLTVT.

V and J are TRBV14 and TRBJ2-3; 8 nucleotides agree with TRBD2. This CDR3 has 18 amino acids. CDR1 is SGHDN and CDR2 is FVKESK in the germline V gene. V trimming: 3 bases; J trimming: 1 base; junction bases outside the gene matches: 12. CDR3 DNA: TGTGCCAGCAGCCACAAGAGTGGCGGGGGGTTTCGCACAGATACGCAGTATTTT. Protein: CASSHKSGGGFRTDTQYF.

The sample holds a few counts of this clone. The CDR3 sequence: CASSGRDSLLPLSPLHF. For the CDR3, the DNA is TGTGCCAGCAGTGGCCGGGACAGCCTTTTGCCTTTATCACCCCTCCACTTT. The genes are TRBV2 and TRBJ1-6; TRBD1 agrees at 7 bases. The CDR3 contains 17 residues. CDR1 and CDR2 from the germline V gene are SNHLY and FYNNEI. Losses at the gene ends were 4 bases for V and 10 bases for J; bases not matched to a gene: 16. Full variable domain (remainder filled in from reference TRBV2 and TRBJ1-6): EPEVTQTPSHQVTQMGQEVILRCVPISNHLYFYWYRQILGQKVEFLVSFYNNEISEKSEIFDDQFSVERPDGSNFTLKIRSTKLEDSAMYFCASSGRDSLLPLSPLHFGNGTRLTVT.

The chain links TRBV7-9 to TRBJ1-1; D call uncertain. V was cut by 6 bases and J by 3 bases, with 8 bases left in between. The CDR3 is 12 amino acids. Germline CDR1 and CDR2: SEHNR and FQNEAQ (reference sequence). The CDR3 loop reads CASSFSDTEAFF. The CDR3 DNA sequence: TGTGCCAGCAGTTTTAGCGACACTGAAGCTTTCTTT.

The chain has TRBV5-1 and TRBJ1-4, with 12 bases fitting TRBD1. The V and J ends lost 7 bases and 2 bases, in that order; junction bases with no gene match: 6. The CDR3 sequence is 16 residues long. CDR1 and CDR2 (germline): SGHRS, YFSETQ. The CDR3 nucleotides read TGCGCCAGCGGGACAGGGGGCGCAGGGACTAATGAAAAACTGTTTTTT. Protein product: CASGTGGAGTNEKLFF.

CDR3 nucleotide sequence: TGTGCCAGCAGTGCAGGGGGCATCGACACTGAAGCTTTCTTT. This sequence encodes CASSAGGIDTEAFF. The chain uses TRBV9 and TRBJ1-1; 8 bases match TRBD1. J was trimmed by 3 bases and V by 5 bases; bases with no gene match: 6. The CDR3 is 14 amino acids. The germline V gene encodes CDR1 SGDLS and CDR2 YYNGEE.

The chain employs TRBV6-2 or TRBV6-3 and TRBJ2-3; no reliable D call. The CDR3 covers 13 residues. The V end lost 2 bases, the J end lost 3 bases, and 6 bases lay between the germline ends. Germline CDR1 is MNHEY and CDR2 is SVGEGT. The CDR3 DNA sequence: TGTGCCAGCAGTTACCCGGGTACAGATACGCAGTATTTT. This codes for CASSYPGTDTQYF.

The chain combines TRBV6-5 with TRBJ1-2, with D possibly being TRBD1 (5 bases). The CDR3 spans 13 residues. The ends were cut back, 5 bases at V and 8 bases at J, with 15 bases in the middle. CDR1 is MNHEY and CDR2 is SVGAGI in the germline V gene. The CDR3 protein is CASSQGQIKGYTF. The CDR3 DNA is TGTGCCAGCAGTCAGGGCCAGATCAAGGGCTACACCTTC.

CDR3 nucleotide sequence: TGTGCCAGCAGTATCCAGGGGGCCACTAATGAAAAACTGTTTTTT. This codes for CASSIQGATNEKLFF. The V gene is TRBV28, the J gene TRBJ1-4, with TRBD1 matching over 8 bases. The germline V gene has CDR1 MDHEN and CDR2 SYDVKM. J gave up 2 bases and V 5 bases, and 4 bases lay outside the gene matches. The CDR3 is 15 amino acids.

This chain links TRBV24-1 with TRBJ2-2, with TRBD2 matching over 13 bases. The CDR3 runs to 18 residues. V was clipped by 0 bases and J by 6 bases; unmatched bases: 6. Germline CDR1 is KGHDR and CDR2 is SFDVKD. In DNA form, the CDR3 reads TGTGCCACCAGTGATTTGCAGACTAGCGGGGGGCCTGCCGGGGAGCTGTTTTTT. Translation gives CATSDLQTSGGPAGELFF.

This sequence joins TRBV5-1 and TRBJ2-7; D unclear. From germline, CDR1 is SGHRS and CDR2 YFSETQ. The CDR3 is made up of 12 amino acids. The V and J ends lost 4 bases and 0 bases respectively, with 5 bases between them. Here the CDR3 DNA reads TGCGCCAGCAGCCCGGGCTCCTACGAGCAGTACTTC. Amino acid sequence: CASSPGSYEQYF.

The chain carries TRBV5-4 and TRBJ1-6; TRBD1 agrees at 7 bases. This CDR3 contains 15 residues. Looked up from germline, CDR1 is SGHNT and CDR2 is YYREEE (reference sequence). The ends lost 3 bases at V and 6 bases at J; junction bases unmatched: 6. The CDR3 DNA reads TGTGCCAGCAGCTCCCCGACAGGGTCTAATTCACCCCTCCACTTT. Translation: CASSSPTGSNSPLHF.

The CDR3: CASSQSNQPQHF. The CDR3 region has the DNA TGTGCCAGCAGCCAGTCGAATCAGCCCCAGCATTTT. The J gene is TRBJ1-5, the V gene TRBV3-1 (or the pseudogene TRBV3-2); no definite D call. Germline V gives CDR1 LGHDT, CDR2 YNNKEL (reference sequence). The CDR3 spans 12 residues. Trimming left V 3 bases short and J 4 bases short, with 4 bases between.